This entry concerns a single TCR beta chain. The CDR3 extends over 13 amino acids. V lost 4 bases, J lost 1 base, and 9 bases lay in between. The germline CDR1 and CDR2 sequences are SGHNT and YYREEE (reference sequence). The sample comes from a study of blood T cell repertoires in COVID-19. Looking at the study overall: The origin of the acute and convalescent COVID-19 samples was the United States, Italy and Spain. PBMCs, B-cell-depleted T cells, or T cells were the source of the cDNA or gDNA that made up the material.

Source study methods: Reference gene primer amplification yielded estimated nucleated cell counts. The data were produced by immunoSEQ multiplex PCR, yet TCRdb's version contains in-frame clones alone and is incomplete. The V and J calls and clone size come from that table; D and trimming were worked out from the DNA. The table has over 200,000 clones, approximately 79% seen once. This clonotype was obtained from a human donor in a cohort sampled during active COVID-19. The sequenced sample was peripheral blood. The gene calls are TRBV5-4 and TRBJ2-7; D is perhaps TRBD2 (6 bases). Here the CDR3 DNA reads TGTGCCAGCAGCGGGACTGATTCCTACGAGCAGTACTTC. Amino acids: CASSGTDSYEQYF.